This is a list of T cell receptor beta chains from one sample in a study of T cell responses to AZD1222 COVID-19 vaccine. The data were produced by immunoSEQ multiplex PCR, yet TCRdb's version contains in-frame clones alone and is incomplete. This table holds 7,500 to 8,500 clones, 88% found once. The sequencing used peripheral blood, collected 28 days after the second AZD1222 dose. The receptor source for this set is an adult who received the AZD1222 COVID-19 vaccine. The CDR3 runs from the conserved cysteine through the conserved F or W. A D gene is named only where the DNA matches it firmly. Some rows mark clone size as missing; the rest say once, few, many or name a class of expanded clone.

D	size	V	J	DNA	CDR3
TRBD2	-	TRBV18	TRBJ2-1	TGTGCCAGCTCACCACCGAGGACTAGCGGGGGTAGGGGTGAGCAGTTCTTC	CASSPPRTSGGRGEQFF
-	-	TRBV3-1/TRBV3-2	TRBJ2-5	TGTGCCAGCAGCCAAGGTCAAGAGACCCAGTACTTC	CASSQGQETQYF
-	-	TRBV6-5	TRBJ1-6	TGTGCCACCCTAGACCCGTTCGCCTATAATTCACCCCTCCACTTT	CATLDPFAYNSPLHF
-	-	TRBV18	TRBJ1-3	TGTGCCAGCTCACCTACGACTGACGGCTCTGGAAACACCATATATTTT	CASSPTTDGSGNTIYF
TRBD1	-	TRBV7-2	TRBJ1-2	TGTGCCAGCAGCCCCCGACAGGGAAGGAACTATGGCTACACCTTC	CASSPRQGRNYGYTF
-	-	TRBV29-1	TRBJ2-5	TGCAGCGTTGAGGTAGAGGGGCAAGTGGAGACCCAGTACTTC	CSVEVEGQVETQYF
TRBD1	once	TRBV2	TRBJ1-2	TGTGCCAGCAGTCCGCGGCCGACAGGGGGCATGGATGGCTACACCTTC	CASSPRPTGGMDGYTF
-	-	TRBV5-1	TRBJ2-7	TGCGCCAGCAGCCAGTCGGACAGAACCTACGAGCAGTACTTC	CASSQSDRTYEQYF
-	-	TRBV5-1	TRBJ1-5	TGCGCCAGCAGCTTGGCGGGAGGGCCGAGCCAGCCCCAGCATTTT	CASSLAGGPSQPQHF
-	-	TRBV6-5	TRBJ2-5	TGTGCCAGCAGTTCGCTACAGGGCTTCCAAGAGACCCAGTACTTC	CASSSLQGFQETQYF
TRBD2	once	TRBV5-4	TRBJ2-5	TGTGCCAGCAGCTTGGCTAGCGGGGGGCAAGAGACCCAGTACTTC	CASSLASGGQETQYF
-	-	TRBV28	TRBJ1-5	TGTGCCAGCAGTCCATATACTCCAAGGGGTCAGCCCCAGCATTTT	CASSPYTPRGQPQHF
-	-	TRBV6-2/TRBV6-3	TRBJ1-2	TGTGCCAGCAGTTACCTGGCAGCGTCCTACTATGGCTACACCTTC	CASSYLAASYYGYTF
-	-	TRBV20-1	TRBJ1-2	TGCAGTGCGAAAAGGGGCTATGGCTACACCTTC	CSAKRGYGYTF
-	-	TRBV11-3	TRBJ2-1	TGTGCCAGCAGCCAGGGGCAGAGCTCCTACAATGAGCAGTTCTTC	CASSQGQSSYNEQFF
-	-	TRBV5-6	TRBJ1-6	TGTGCCAGCAGCTTCCGGGCCGCAGGCCGGGATTCACCCCTCCACTTT	CASSFRAAGRDSPLHF
-	-	TRBV5-1	TRBJ1-1	TGCGCCAGCAACCCACCGTGGGGGTTTGGGAACACTGAAGCTTTCTTT	CASNPPWGFGNTEAFF